The T cell receptor (beta chain) described here comes from a study of T cells expressing NK-cell markers. Across the whole study: Sequencing covered eight donors, seven HCMV-seropositive and one seronegative. Study results and caveats: Expanded clones of NKG2C+ T cells had an unclear HCMV specificity. About six donors showed dominant NKG2C+ clonotypes comprising about 1.0-8% of their CD8+ T cells.

Germline V lookup: CDR1 SGHDT, CDR2 YYEEEE. The CDR3 covers 13 residues. Comments on this clonotype: Its antigen is not known.

One entry per CDR3 protein, without DNA, is what TCRdb gives after re-calling the 5' RACE reads. In total, the table holds a few hundred thousand distinct CDR3 sequences. The receptor was derived from a man between 18 and 35 years old in good health. The V and J genes are TRBV5-6 and TRBJ2-1; TCRdb returns TRBD1, unconfirmable since there is no DNA. The sequenced material came from blood T cells: a sorted CD56 or NKG2C T cell subset, CD4+ or CD8+ T cells, or bulk PBMC T cells (not recorded which). The CDR3 spells CASSLWSGNEQFF.